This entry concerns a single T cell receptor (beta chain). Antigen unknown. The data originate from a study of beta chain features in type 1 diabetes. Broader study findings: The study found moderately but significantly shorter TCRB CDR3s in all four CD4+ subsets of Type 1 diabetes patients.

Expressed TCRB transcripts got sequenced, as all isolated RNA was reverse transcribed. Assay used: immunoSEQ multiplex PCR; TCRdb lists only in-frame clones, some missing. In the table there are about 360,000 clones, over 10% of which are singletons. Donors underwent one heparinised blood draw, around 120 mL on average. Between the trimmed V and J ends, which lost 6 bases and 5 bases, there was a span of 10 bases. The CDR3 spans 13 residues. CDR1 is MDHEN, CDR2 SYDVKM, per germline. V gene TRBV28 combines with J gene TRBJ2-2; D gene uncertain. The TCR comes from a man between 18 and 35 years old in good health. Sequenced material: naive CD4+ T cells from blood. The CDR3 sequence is CASSPQRTGELFF. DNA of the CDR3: TGTGCCAGCAGCCCGCAGAGGACCGGGGAGCTGTTTTTT.